Listed here are 3 T cell receptor beta chains from one sample, sequenced in a study of blood T cell repertoires in COVID-19. Produced via immunoSEQ multiplex PCR; TCRdb's table is partial and in-frame only. Counted here are fewer than 250,000 clones, approximately 90% occurring once; the ten biggest clones make up around 0.87%. The specimen sequenced was PBMCs or T cells enriched from blood (not recorded which). The receptors stem from a man aged 45-65 years who had been exposed to COVID-19.

The chain has TRBV3-1 (or the pseudogene TRBV3-2) and TRBJ2-7; possibly TRBD1 for D (6 bases). Germline V gives CDR1 LGHDT, CDR2 YNNKEL (reference sequence). Between the trimmed V and J ends, which lost 4 bases and 2 bases, there was a span of 12 bases. The CDR3 sequence is 14 residues long. The CDR3 loop is CASSPSGVPYEQYV. The CDR3 DNA follows: TGTGCCAGCAGCCCCTCAGGGGTTCCCTACGAGCAGTACGTC.

V gene TRBV29-1 combines with J gene TRBJ1-1; D is perhaps TRBD1 (5 bases). Trimming stripped 6 bases from V and 5 bases from J, with 25 bases between. The CDR3 totals 16 residues. The germline V gene encodes CDR1 SQVTM and CDR2 ANQGSEA. CDR3 nucleotide sequence: TGCAGCGTCTCCCCGGCGGGGGGTTCGGGGAAAACTGAAGCTTTCTTT. Translating it yields CSVSPAGGSGKTEAFF.

The V and J genes are TRBV24-1 and TRBJ2-7; no clear D gene. The ends were cut back, 4 bases at V and 6 bases at J, with 15 bases in the middle. Germline values: CDR1 KGHDR, CDR2 SFDVKD. The CDR3 is 14 residues long. The CDR3, as DNA: TGTGCCACCAGTGACGCAGGTCTACAAGGCGAGCAGTACTTC. It specifies CATSDAGLQGEQYF.